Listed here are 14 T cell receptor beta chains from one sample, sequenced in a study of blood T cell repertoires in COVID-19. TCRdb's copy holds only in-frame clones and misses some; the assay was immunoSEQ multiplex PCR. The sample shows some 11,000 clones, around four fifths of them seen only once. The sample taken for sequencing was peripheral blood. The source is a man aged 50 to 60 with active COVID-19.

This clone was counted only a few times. Written as DNA, the CDR3 is TGTGCCTGGAGCTACGGGGGAGGGCCGGAGGAGCAGTACTTC. Translated, it gives CAWSYGGGPEEQYF. This chain connects TRBV30 to TRBJ2-7, with 7 nucleotides matching TRBD2. The junction had 12 bases not matched to a gene; V was cut back by 3 bases and J by 7 bases. CDR3 length: 14 amino acids. Germline V gene sequence: CDR1 GTSNPN, CDR2 SVGIG (reference sequence).

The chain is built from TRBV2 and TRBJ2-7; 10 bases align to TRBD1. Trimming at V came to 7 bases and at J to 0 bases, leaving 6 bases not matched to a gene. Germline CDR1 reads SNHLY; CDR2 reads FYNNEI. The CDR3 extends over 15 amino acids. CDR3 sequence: CASNSGDRGSYEQYF. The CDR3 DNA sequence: TGTGCCAGCAATTCCGGGGACAGGGGCTCCTACGAGCAGTACTTC.

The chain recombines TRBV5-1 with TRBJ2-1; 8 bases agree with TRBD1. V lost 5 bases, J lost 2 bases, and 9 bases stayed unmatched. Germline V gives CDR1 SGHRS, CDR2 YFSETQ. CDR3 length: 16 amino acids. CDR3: CASSRIGQGTYNEQFF. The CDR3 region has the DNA TGCGCCAGCAGTAGGATCGGACAGGGCACCTACAATGAGCAGTTCTTC.

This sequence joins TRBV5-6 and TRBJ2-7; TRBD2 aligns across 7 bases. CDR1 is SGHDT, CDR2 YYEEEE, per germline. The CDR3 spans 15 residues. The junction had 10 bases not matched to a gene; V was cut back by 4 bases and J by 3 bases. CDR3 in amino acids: CASSAPWEGDYEQYF. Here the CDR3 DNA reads TGTGCCAGCAGCGCCCCATGGGAGGGAGACTACGAGCAGTACTTC. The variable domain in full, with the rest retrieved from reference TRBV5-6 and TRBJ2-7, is DAGVTQSPTHLIKTRGQQVTLRCSPKSGHDTVSWYQQALGQGPQFIFQYYEEEERQRGNFPDRFSGHQFPNYSSELNVNALLLGDSALYLCASSAPWEGDYEQYFGPGTRLTVT.

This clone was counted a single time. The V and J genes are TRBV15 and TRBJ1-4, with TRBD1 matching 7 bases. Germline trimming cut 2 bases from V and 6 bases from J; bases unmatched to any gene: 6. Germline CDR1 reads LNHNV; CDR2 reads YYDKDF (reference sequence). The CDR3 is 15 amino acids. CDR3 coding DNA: TGTGCCACCAGCAGACCAAGCAGGGGGGATGAAAAACTGTTTTTT. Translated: CATSRPSRGDEKLFF.

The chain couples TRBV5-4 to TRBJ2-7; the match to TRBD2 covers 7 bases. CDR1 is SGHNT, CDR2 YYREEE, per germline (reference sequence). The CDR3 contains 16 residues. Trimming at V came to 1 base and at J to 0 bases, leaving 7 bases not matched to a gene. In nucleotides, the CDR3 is TGTGCCAGCAGCTTGAGGTCGGGAGGCTACTCCTACGAGCAGTACTTC. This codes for CASSLRSGGYSYEQYF.

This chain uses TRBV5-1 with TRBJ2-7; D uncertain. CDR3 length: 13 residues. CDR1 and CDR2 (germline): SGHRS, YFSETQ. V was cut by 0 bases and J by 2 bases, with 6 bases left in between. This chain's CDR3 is CASSLDITYEQYF. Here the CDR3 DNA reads TGCGCCAGCAGCTTGGACATAACCTACGAGCAGTACTTC.

As DNA, the CDR3 is TGCGCCAGCAGCCAGACGACTGTGTCGAACTATGGCTACACCTTC. Its translation is CASSQTTVSNYGYTF. The chain links TRBV4-1 to TRBJ1-2; no clear D gene. The length of the CDR3 is 15 residues. The germline V and J ends were trimmed by 3 bases and 2 bases, with 13 bases remaining between them. CDR1 is MGHRA and CDR2 is YSYEKL in the germline V gene.

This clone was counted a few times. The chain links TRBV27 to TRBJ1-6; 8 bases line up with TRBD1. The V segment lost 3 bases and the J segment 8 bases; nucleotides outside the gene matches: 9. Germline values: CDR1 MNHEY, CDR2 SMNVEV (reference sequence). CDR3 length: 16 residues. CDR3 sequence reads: CASSLAYRGEDSPLHF. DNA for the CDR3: TGTGCCAGCAGTTTGGCTTACAGGGGGGAAGATTCACCCCTCCACTTT.

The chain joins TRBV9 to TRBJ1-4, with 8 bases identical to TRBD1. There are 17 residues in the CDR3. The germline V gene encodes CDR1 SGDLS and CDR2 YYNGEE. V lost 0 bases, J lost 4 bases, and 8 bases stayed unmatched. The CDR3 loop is CASSVGGTGYFNEKLFF. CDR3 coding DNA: TGTGCCAGCAGCGTAGGTGGGACAGGCTACTTTAATGAAAAACTGTTTTTT.

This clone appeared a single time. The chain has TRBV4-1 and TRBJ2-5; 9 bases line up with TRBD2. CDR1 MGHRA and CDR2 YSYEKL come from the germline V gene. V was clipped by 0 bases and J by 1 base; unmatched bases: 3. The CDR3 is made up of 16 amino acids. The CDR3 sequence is CASSQERRGGQETQYF. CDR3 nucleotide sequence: TGCGCCAGCAGCCAAGAACGGCGGGGGGGCCAAGAGACCCAGTACTTC.

CDR3 nucleotides: TGTGCCAGCAGCTTAGGACTAGCGGGAGGCCTATACAATGAGCAGTTCTTC. Protein sequence: CASSLGLAGGLYNEQFF. This sequence joins TRBV7-9 and TRBJ2-1; 13 nucleotides match TRBD2. The V and J ends lost 1 base and 4 bases, in that order; junction bases with no gene match: 4. The germline V gene has CDR1 SEHNR and CDR2 FQNEAQ (reference sequence). CDR3 length: 17 residues.

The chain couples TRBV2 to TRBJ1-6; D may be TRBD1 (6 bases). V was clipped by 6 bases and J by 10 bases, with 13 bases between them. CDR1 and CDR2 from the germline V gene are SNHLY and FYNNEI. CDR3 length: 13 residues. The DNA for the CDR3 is TGTGCCAGCAGCAGGGGATTAGAATCACCCCTCCACTTT. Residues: CASSRGLESPLHF.

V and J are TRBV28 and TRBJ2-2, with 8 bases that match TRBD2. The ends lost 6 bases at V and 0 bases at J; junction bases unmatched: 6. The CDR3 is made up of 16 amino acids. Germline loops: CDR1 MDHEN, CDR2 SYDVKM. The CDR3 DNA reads TGTGCCAGCAGCCGTCCCGGGGGGGCGAACACCGGGGAGCTGTTTTTT. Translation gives CASSRPGGANTGELFF. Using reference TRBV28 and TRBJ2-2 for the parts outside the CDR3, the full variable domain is DVKVTQSSRYLVKRTGEKVFLECVQDMDHENMFWYRQDPGLGLRLIYFSYDVKMKEKGDIPEGYSVSREKKERFSLILESASTNQTSMYLCASSRPGGANTGELFFGEGSRLTVL.